Below are 6 T cell receptor beta chains sequenced from a single sample in a study of Graves' ophthalmopathy and Graves' hyperthyroidism. RNA transcripts served as template for amplifying TCR beta CDR3 sequences. The workflow started with a first-round RT-PCR run with HTBI primers and then moved on to a second-round multiplex PCR. TCRdb analysed the multiplex PCR reads with MiXCR anew, one entry per CDR3 protein. In the table there are over a million distinct CDR3 sequences, about 38% of which are singletons. The specimen was peripheral blood or thyroid tissue (not recorded which). These receptor sequences come from an adult man with Graves' hyperthyroidism.

About this clonotype: Germline is not matched at one junction end, which may reflect a read error. The gene calls are TRBV10-2 and TRBJ2-2, with D tentatively TRBD2 (7 bases). The CDR3 extends over 18 amino acids. CDR1 and CDR2 from the germline V gene are WSHSY and SAAADI. In DNA form, the CDR3 reads TGTGCCAGCAGTTTGGCGGGCTTAGGCGGGGGCAACACCGGGGAGCTGTTTTTT. It specifies CASSLAGLGGGNTGELFF.

The rearrangement uses TRBV6-5 and TRBJ2-7; D may be TRBD1 or TRBD2 (6 bases each). V dropped 2 bases and J dropped 6 bases, with 14 bases sitting between them. Germline V lookup: CDR1 MNHEY, CDR2 SVGAGI. The CDR3 is 14 residues long. The CDR3 protein is CASSYVHGGGEQYF. The CDR3 bases are TGTGCCAGCAGTTACGTGCATGGAGGGGGCGAGCAGTACTTC.

This chain uses TRBV4-2 with TRBJ1-1; D not certain. Germline CDR1 reads LGHNA; CDR2 reads YNFKEQ. The CDR3 runs to 15 residues. V gave up 1 base and J gave up 3 bases, with 12 bases separating them. As DNA, the CDR3 is TGTGCCAGCAGCCAAGTAGGGAGTTGGGACACTGAAGCTTTCTTT. This gives the protein CASSQVGSWDTEAFF.

This clonotype has a count of ten or more. The V gene is TRBV29-1, the J gene TRBJ1-3; D gene ambiguous. CDR3 size: 15 residues. Trimming pared 4 bases from V and 0 bases from J, leaving 13 bases between. CDR1 and CDR2 from the germline V gene are SQVTM and ANQGSEA. This chain's CDR3 is CSVGGGRGSGNTIYF. The CDR3 nucleotides are TGCAGCGTTGGAGGAGGGCGAGGCTCTGGAAACACCATATATTTT.

This clonotype appeared many times. Written as DNA, the CDR3 is TGTGCCACCAGCAGAGATATGGGGAGTAGGACTGAAGCTTTCTTT. This gives the protein CATSRDMGSRTEAFF. The chain is built from TRBV15 and TRBJ1-1, with D unclear. Germline V gives CDR1 LNHNV, CDR2 YYDKDF (reference sequence). The CDR3 is 15 amino acids. V lost 0 bases, J lost 5 bases, and 13 bases lay in between. Complete variable domain (other parts from reference TRBV15 and TRBJ1-1): DAMVIQNPRYQVTQFGKPVTLSCSQTLNHNVMYWYQQKSSQAPKLLFHYYDKDFNNEADTPDNFQSRRPNTSFCFLDIRSPGLGDTAMYLCATSRDMGSRTEAFFGQGTRLTVV.

The chain is built from TRBV7-6 and TRBJ1-6, with a possible D match to TRBD1 (5 bases). The CDR3 sequence is 18 residues long. Trimming removed 5 bases at V and 9 bases at J, with 26 bases between. Per germline, CDR1 SGHVS and CDR2 FNYEAQ. The CDR3, as DNA: TGTGCCAGCAGCCCCGGGGTTGGAGGGACCGGGGGTCGTTCACCCCTCCACTTT. Translation: CASSPGVGGTGGRSPLHF.